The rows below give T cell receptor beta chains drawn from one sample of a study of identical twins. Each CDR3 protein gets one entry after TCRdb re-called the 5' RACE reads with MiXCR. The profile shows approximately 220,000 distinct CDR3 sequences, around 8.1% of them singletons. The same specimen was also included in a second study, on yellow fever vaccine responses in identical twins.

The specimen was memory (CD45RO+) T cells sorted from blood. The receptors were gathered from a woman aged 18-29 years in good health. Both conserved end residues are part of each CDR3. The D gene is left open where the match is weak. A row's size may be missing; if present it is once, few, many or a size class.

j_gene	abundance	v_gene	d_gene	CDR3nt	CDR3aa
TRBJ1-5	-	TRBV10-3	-	TGTGCCATCAGTAGGACGGGGAATAGCAATCAGCCCCAGCATTTT	CAISRTGNSNQPQHF
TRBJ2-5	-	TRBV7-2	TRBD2	TGTGCCAGCAGCTCGGGGACTAGCGGGACTCGGGAGACCCAGTACTTC	CASSSGTSGTRETQYF
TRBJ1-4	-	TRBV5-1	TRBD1	TGCGCCAGCAGCTTGCAGGGGGCCCCTAATGAAAAACTGTTTTTT	CASSLQGAPNEKLFF
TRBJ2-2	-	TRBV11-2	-	TGTGCCAGCAGACACAGGGGGGGCGGGGAGCTGTTTTTT	CASRHRGGGELFF
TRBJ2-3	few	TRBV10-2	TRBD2	TGCGCCAGCAGTGGATCACTAGCGGGGAGCACAGATACGCAGTATTTT	CASSGSLAGSTDTQYF
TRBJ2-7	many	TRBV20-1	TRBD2	TGCAGTGCCCAGCCCCGGACTAGCGGGAGTAGTTACGAGCAGTACTTC	CSAQPRTSGSSYEQYF
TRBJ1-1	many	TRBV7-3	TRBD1	TGTGCCAGCAGCCCGACAGGGGGCACTGAAGCTTTCTTT	CASSPTGGTEAFF
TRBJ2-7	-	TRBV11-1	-	TGTGCCAGCAGCCAACTTTGGGAAGGCGGGTCATCAGCCTACGAGCAGTACTTC	CASSQLWEGGSSAYEQYF
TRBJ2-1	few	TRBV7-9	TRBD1	TGTGCCAGCAGCGACGGGACAGGGGGCATGGATGAGCAGTTCTTC	CASSDGTGGMDEQFF
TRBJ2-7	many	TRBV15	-	TGTGCCACCAGCAGAGTGGGTGGGAGCGGCTACGAGCAGTACTTC	CATSRVGGSGYEQYF
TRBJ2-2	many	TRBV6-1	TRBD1	TGTGCCAGCAGGTTTCCCTCGGGACAGGGGAACACCGGGGAGCTGTTTTTT	CASRFPSGQGNTGELFF
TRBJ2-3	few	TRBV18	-	TGTGCCAGCTCATACGGAGGGGTAACAGATACGCAGTATTTT	CASSYGGVTDTQYF
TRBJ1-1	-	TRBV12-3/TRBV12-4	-	TGTGCCAGCAGCCTTACCAGGGGAAGAATCCCCACTGAAGCTTTCTTT	CASSLTRGRIPTEAFF
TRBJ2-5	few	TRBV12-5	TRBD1	TGTGCTAGTGGTTTGGGACAGGGAGAAGAGACCCAGTACTTC	CASGLGQGEETQYF
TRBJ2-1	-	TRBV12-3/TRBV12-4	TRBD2	TGTGCCTTCAGTTCGGGACTAGCGGGCCTTAGCTCCTACAATGAGCAGTTCTTC	CAFSSGLAGLSSYNEQFF